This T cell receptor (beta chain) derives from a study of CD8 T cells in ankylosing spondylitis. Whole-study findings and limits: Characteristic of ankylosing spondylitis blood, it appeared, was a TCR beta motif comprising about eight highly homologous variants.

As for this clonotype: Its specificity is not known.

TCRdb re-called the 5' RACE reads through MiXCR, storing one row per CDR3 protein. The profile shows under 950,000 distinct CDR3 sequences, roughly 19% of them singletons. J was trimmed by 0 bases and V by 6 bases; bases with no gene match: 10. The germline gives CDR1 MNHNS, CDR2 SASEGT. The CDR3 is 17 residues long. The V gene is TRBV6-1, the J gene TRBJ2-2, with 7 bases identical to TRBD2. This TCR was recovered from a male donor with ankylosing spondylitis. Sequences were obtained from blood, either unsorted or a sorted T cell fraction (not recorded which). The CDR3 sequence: CASRRDLGGSNTGELFF. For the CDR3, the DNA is TGTGCCAGCAGGAGGGATTTGGGGGGGTCGAACACCGGGGAGCTGTTTTTT.